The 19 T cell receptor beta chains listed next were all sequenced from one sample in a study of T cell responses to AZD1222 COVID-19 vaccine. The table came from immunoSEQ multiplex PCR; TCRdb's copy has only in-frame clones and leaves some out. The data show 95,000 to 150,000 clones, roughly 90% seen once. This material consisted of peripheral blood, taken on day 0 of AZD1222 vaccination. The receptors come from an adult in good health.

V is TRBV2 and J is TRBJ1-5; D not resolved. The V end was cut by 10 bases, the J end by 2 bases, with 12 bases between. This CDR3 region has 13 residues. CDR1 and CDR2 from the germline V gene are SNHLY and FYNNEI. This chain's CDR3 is CATAGEGNQPQHF. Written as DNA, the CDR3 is TGTGCCACCGCGGGTGAGGGCAATCAGCCCCAGCATTTT.

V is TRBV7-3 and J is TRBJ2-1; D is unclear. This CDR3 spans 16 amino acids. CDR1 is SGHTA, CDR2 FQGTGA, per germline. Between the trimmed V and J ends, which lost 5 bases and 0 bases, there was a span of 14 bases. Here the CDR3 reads CASSEQSTISYNEQFF. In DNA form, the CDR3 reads TGTGCCAGCAGCGAGCAGAGCACAATCTCCTACAATGAGCAGTTCTTC.

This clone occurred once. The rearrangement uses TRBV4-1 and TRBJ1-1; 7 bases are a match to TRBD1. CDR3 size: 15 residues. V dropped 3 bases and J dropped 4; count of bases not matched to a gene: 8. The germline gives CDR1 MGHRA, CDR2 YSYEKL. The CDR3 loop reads CASSHRQGVSTEAFF. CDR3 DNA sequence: TGCGCCAGCAGCCACAGACAGGGAGTTAGCACTGAAGCTTTCTTT.

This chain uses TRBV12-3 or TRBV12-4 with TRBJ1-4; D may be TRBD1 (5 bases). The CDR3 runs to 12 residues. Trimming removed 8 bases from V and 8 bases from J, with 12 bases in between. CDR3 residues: CASCPGGEKLFF. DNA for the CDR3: TGTGCCAGCTGCCCTGGGGGGGAAAAACTGTTTTTT.

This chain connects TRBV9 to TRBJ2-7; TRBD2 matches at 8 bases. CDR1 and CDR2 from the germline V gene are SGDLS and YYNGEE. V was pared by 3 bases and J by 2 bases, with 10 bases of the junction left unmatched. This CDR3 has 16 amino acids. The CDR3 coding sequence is TGTGCCAGCAGCGCTAGCTTAGCGGGGAGCACCTACGAGCAGTACTTC. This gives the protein CASSASLAGSTYEQYF.

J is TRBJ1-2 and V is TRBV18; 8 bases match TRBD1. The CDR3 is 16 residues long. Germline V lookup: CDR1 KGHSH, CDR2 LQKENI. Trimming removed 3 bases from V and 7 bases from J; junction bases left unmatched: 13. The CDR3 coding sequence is TGTGCCAGCTCACCCCAACTTCCGGGACAGGCAGGTGGCTACACCTTC. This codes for CASSPQLPGQAGGYTF.

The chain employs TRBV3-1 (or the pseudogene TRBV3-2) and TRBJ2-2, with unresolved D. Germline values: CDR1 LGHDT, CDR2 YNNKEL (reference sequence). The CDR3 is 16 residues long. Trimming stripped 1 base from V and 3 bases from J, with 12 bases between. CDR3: CASSQVGWLHTGELFF. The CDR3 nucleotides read TGTGCCAGCAGCCAAGTAGGTTGGCTACACACCGGGGAGCTGTTTTTT.

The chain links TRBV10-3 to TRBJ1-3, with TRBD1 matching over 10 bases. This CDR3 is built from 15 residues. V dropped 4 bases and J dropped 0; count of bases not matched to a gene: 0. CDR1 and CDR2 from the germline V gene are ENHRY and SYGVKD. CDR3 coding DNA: TGTGCCATCAGTGGGGACAGGGGCTCTGGAAACACCATATATTTT. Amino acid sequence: CAISGDRGSGNTIYF.

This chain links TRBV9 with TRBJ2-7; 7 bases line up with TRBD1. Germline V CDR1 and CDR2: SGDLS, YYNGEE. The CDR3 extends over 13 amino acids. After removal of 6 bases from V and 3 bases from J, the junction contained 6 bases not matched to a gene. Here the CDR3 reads CASNPGDSYEQYF. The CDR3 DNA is TGTGCCAGCAACCCCGGGGACAGCTACGAGCAGTACTTC.

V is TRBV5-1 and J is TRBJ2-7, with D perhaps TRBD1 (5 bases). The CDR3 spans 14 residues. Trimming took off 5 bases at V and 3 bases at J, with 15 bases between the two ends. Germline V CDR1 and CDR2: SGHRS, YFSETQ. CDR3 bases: TGCGCCAGCAGTCCCAGGGCAGGAGTCTACGAGCAGTACTTC. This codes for CASSPRAGVYEQYF.

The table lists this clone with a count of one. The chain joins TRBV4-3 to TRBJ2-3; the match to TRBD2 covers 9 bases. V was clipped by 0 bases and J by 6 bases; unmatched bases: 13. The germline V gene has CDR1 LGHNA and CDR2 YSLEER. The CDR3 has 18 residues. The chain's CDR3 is CASSQDVATAGGPDTQYF. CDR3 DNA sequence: TGCGCCAGCAGCCAAGACGTCGCAACGGCGGGGGGGCCCGATACGCAGTATTTT.

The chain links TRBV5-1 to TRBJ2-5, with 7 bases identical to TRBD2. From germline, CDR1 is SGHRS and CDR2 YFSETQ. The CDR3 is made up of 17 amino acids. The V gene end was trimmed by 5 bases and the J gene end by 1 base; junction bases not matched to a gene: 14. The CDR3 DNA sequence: TGCGCCAGCAGAGAGGGAGGCGGGGGATACCTCCAAGAGACCCAGTACTTC. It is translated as CASREGGGGYLQETQYF.

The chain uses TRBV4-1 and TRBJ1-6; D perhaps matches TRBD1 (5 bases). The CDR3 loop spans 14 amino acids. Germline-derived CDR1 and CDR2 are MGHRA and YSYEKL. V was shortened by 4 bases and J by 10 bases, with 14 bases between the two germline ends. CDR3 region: CASSPRDAGSPLHF. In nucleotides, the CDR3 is TGCGCCAGCAGCCCCCGGGACGCGGGATCACCCCTCCACTTT.

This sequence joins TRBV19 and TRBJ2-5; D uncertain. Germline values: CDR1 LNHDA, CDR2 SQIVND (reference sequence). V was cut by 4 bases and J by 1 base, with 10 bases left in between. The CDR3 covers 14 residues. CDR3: CASSSQNFQETQYF. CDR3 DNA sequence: TGTGCCAGTAGTAGCCAGAACTTCCAAGAGACCCAGTACTTC.

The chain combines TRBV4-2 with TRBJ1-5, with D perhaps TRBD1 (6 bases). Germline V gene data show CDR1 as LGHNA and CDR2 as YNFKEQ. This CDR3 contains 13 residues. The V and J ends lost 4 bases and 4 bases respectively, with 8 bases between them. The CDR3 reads CASSRTGNQPQHF. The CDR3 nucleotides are TGTGCCAGCAGCCGCACAGGGAATCAGCCCCAGCATTTT.

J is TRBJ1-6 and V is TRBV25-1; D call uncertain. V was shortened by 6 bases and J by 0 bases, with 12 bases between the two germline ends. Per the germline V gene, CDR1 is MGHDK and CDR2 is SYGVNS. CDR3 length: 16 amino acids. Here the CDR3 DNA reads TGTGCCAGCAGCTCCGGTTGGAGCTCCTATAATTCACCCCTCCACTTT. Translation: CASSSGWSSYNSPLHF.

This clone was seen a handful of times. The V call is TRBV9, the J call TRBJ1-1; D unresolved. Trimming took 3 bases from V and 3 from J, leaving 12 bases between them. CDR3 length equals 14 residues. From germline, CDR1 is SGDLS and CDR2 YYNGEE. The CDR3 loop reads CASSAHPGDTEAFF. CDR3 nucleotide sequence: TGTGCCAGCAGCGCCCATCCTGGGGACACTGAAGCTTTCTTT.

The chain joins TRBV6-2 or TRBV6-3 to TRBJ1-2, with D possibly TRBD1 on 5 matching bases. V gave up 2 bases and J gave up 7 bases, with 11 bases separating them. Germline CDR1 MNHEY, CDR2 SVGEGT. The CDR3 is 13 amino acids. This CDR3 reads CASSYQGIGGYTF. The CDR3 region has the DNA TGTGCCAGCAGTTACCAGGGAATTGGTGGCTACACCTTC.

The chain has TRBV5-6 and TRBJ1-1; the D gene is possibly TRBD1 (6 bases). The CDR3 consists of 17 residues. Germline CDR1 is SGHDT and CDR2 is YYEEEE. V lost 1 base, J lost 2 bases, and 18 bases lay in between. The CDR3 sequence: CASSLFSTLRGNTEAFF. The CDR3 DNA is TGTGCCAGCAGCTTGTTTTCGACCCTCAGGGGAAACACTGAAGCTTTCTTT.